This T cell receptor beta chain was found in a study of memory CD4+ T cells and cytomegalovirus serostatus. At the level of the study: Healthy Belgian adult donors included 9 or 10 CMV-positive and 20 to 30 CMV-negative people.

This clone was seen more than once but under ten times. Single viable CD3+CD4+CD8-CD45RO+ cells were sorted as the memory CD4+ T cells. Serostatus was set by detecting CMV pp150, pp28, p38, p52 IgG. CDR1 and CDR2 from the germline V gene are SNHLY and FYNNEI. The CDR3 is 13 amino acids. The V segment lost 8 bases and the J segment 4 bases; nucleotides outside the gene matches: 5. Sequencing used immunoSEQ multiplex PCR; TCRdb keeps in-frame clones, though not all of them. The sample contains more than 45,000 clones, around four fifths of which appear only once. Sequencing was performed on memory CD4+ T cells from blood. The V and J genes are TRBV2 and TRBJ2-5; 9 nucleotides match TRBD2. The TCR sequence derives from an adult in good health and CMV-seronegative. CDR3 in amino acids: CASGRGGRETQYF. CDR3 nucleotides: TGTGCCAGCGGGCGGGGGGGTCGAGAGACCCAGTACTTC.